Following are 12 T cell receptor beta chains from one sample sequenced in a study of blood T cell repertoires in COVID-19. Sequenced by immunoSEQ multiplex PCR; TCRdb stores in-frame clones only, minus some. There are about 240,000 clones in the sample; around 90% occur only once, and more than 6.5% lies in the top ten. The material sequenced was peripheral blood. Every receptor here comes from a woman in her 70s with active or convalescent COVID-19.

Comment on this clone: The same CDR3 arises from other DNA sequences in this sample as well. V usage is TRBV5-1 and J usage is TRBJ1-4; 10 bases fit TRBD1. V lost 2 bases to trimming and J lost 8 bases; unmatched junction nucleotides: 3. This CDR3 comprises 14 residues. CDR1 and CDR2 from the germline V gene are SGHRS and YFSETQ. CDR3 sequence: CASSFGTGDEKLFF. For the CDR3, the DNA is TGCGCCAGCAGCTTCGGGACAGGGGACGAAAAACTGTTTTTT.

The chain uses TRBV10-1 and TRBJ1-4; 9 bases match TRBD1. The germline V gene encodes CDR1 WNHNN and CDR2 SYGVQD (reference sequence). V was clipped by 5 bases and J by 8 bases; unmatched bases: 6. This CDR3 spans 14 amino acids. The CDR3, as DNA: TGCGCCAGCAGTAATACCGGGACAGGGGAAAAACTGTTTTTT. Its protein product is CASSNTGTGEKLFF.

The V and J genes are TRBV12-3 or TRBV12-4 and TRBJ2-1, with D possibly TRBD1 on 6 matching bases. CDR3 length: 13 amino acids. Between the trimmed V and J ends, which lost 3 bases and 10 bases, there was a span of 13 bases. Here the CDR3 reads CASSLGDQGEQFF. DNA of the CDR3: TGTGCCAGCAGTTTGGGGGATCAGGGGGAGCAGTTCTTC.

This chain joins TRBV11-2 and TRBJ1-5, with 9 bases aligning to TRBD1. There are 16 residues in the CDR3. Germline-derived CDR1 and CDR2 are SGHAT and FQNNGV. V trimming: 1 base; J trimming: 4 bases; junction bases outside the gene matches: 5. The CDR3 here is CASSLGPGQGNQPQHF. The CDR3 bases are TGTGCCAGCAGCTTAGGCCCGGGACAGGGTAATCAGCCCCAGCATTTT.

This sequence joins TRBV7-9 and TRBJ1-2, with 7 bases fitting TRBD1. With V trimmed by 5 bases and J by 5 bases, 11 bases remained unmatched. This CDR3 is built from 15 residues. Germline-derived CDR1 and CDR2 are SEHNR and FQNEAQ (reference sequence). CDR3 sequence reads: CASSISTGVGYGYTF. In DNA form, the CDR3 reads TGTGCCAGCAGCATCTCTACAGGGGTGGGGTATGGCTACACCTTC.

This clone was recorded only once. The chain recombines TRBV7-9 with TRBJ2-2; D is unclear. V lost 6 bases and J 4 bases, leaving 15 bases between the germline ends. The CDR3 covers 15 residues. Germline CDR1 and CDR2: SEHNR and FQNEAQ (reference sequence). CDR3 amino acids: CASRGRSGLTGELFF. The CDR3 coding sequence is TGTGCCAGCAGAGGTAGATCAGGCCTCACCGGGGAGCTGTTTTTT.

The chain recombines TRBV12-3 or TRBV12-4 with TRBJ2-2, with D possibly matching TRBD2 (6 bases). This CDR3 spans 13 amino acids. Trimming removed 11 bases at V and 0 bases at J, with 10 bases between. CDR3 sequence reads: CAARLANTGELFF. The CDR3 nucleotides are TGTGCCGCGCGACTAGCGAACACCGGGGAGCTGTTTTTT.

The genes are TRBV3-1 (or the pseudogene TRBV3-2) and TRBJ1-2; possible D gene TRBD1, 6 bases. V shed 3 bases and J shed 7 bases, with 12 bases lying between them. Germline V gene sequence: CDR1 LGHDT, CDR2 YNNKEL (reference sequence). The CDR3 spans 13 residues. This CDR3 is CASSHGQGLGYTF. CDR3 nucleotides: TGTGCCAGCAGCCACGGGCAGGGGCTTGGCTACACCTTC.

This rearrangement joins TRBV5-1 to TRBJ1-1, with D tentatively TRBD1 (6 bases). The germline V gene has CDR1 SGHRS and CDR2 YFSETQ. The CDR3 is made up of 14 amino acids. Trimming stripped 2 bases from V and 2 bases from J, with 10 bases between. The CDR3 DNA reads TGCGCCAGCAGCTTACAGGGTTCAAACACTGAAGCTTTCTTT. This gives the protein CASSLQGSNTEAFF.

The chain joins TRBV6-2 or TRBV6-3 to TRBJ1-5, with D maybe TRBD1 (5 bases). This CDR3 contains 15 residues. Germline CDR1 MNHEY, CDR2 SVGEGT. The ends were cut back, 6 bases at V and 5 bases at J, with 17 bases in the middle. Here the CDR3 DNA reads TGTGCCAGCAGCAAAAAGCGGGGGTGGTATCAGCCCCAGCATTTT. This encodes CASSKKRGWYQPQHF.

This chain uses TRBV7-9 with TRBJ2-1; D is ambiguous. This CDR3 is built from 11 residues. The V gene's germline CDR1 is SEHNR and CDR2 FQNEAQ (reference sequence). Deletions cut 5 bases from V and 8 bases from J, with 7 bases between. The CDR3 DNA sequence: TGTGCCAGCAGCATTATAGATGAGCAGTTCTTC. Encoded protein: CASSIIDEQFF.

For the CDR3, the DNA is TGTGCCATTTCAGGGGGGAACACTGAAGCTTTCTTT. This sequence encodes CAISGGNTEAFF. The rearrangement uses TRBV10-3 and TRBJ1-1; 7 bases map to TRBD1. With 9 bases clipped from V and 1 base from J, the junction kept 2 bases outside the gene matches. The CDR3 spans 12 residues. Germline CDR1 reads ENHRY; CDR2 reads SYGVKD.